This T cell receptor beta chain derives from a study of T cell responses to AZD1222 COVID-19 vaccine. Germline CDR1 reads SGHVS; CDR2 reads FNYEAQ. V was shortened by 1 base and J by 4 bases, with 11 bases between the two germline ends. This CDR3 spans 15 amino acids. Data came from immunoSEQ multiplex PCR; TCRdb stores just in-frame clones and leaves some out. The sample shows 90,000 to 130,000 clones, 70% to 90% of them seen only once. On this clone itself: Its antigen is undetermined.

Findings and caveats of the study: Regions left unmutated in variants are reportedly the target of nearly half of spike-specific TCRs.

This clonotype was obtained from an adult in good health. The starting material was peripheral blood, obtained on day 0 of AZD1222 vaccination. The rearrangement joins TRBV7-6 to TRBJ1-3, with D perhaps matching TRBD1 (5 bases). In DNA, the CDR3 is TGTGCCAGCAGCTTAGGAACGAGGGGAGGAAACACCATATATTTT. It specifies CASSLGTRGGNTIYF.